This T cell receptor beta chain appears in the sequencing data of a study of technical replicates of blood from a few donors (dated 2017 in TCRdb). The protocol used for the library was the immunoSEQ multiplex PCR assay. As stored in TCRdb, this immuneACCESS dataset retains in-frame rearrangements with V and J assigned. A fraction of the clones does not appear; measured against another copy, unresolved V genes explain less than half of the discrepancy, and the remainder lacks a known reason. The sample table lists some 70,000 clones, approximately 90% of them with a count of one. The ten largest account for roughly 0.39% of the sample. Comments on this clone: Its antigen has not been determined. Base qualities are not provided; no much larger clone lies one nucleotide away.

Relative to germline, V is missing 1 base and J is missing 10 bases, with 8 bases of the junction outside any gene match. From the cysteine through the phenylalanine, the CDR3 covers 15 amino acids. Kept here is only the CDR3 DNA, which spans 45 bases and is read in frame from base 1. According to the germline V gene (reference sequence), CDR1 reads LNHNV and CDR2 reads YYDKDF. Sequenced: T cells isolated from PBMCs. The sequence links TRBV15 to TRBJ2-1; the junction holds 9 bases that match TRBD2. The source is a human donor in good health. The base sequence is TGTGCCACCAGCAGAGTTCCAGGACTAGCGTGGGAGCAGTTCTTC. Its amino acids are CATSRVPGLAWEQFF.